This T cell receptor beta chain emerged from a study of long-term antiretroviral therapy in people with HIV. Study-wide results and caveats: Documentation of ART adherence, viral resistance or therapy changes was absent. Transplant-donor-level diversity was not reached after ART, though diversity increased.

The trim removed 6 bases at V and 4 bases at J, leaving 9 bases unmatched. The CDR3 is 15 amino acids. CDR1 SNHLY and CDR2 FYNNEI come from the germline V gene. The assay, immunoSEQ v3.0, was run at survey level. Produced via immunoSEQ multiplex PCR; TCRdb's table is partial and in-frame only. The sample consists of approximately 10,000 clones, around 80% of them appearing once. With regard to this clone: Its matching antigen is unknown.

There were no participants with HIV treated outside the United States. This TCR derives from a man between 45 and 60 years old with HIV. V is TRBV2 and J is TRBJ1-1; TRBD1 agrees at 9 bases. This specimen was unsorted PBMCs, taken less than 7.5 years after starting antiretroviral therapy. CDR3 sequence (DNA): TGTGCCAGCAGGGGACCGGGACAGGGAAGCACTGAAGCTTTCTTT. Translation: CASRGPGQGSTEAFF.